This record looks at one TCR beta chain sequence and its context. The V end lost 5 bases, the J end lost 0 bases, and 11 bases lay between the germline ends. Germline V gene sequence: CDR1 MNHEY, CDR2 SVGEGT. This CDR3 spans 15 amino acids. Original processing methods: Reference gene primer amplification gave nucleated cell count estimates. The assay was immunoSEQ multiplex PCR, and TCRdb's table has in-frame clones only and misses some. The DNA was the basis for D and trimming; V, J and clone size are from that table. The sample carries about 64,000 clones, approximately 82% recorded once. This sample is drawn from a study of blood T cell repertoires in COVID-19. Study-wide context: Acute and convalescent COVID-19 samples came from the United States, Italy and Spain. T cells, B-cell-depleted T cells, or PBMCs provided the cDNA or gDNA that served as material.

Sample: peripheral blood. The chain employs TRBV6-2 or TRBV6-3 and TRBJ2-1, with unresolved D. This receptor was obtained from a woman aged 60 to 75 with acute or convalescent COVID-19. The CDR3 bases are TGTGCCAGCAGTAGGCGACACCTCTCCTACAATGAGCAGTTCTTC. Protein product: CASSRRHLSYNEQFF.